This TCR beta chain was recorded in a study of identical twins. The CDR3 loop spans 15 amino acids. V shed 7 bases, J shed 4 bases, and the junction held 11 bases outside the gene matches. Template switching added a universal primer site, and cDNA bore unique molecular identifiers. TCRdb recomputed calls from the 5' RACE reads with MiXCR, one row per CDR3 protein. The table has about 470,000 distinct CDR3 sequences, 20% to 25% seen once; the top ten hold 2.9%. Remarks on this clonotype: The antigen is unknown.

Findings and limits, study-wide: Abundant beta clonotypes from cord blood had fewer insertions, unlike memory repertoires, which showed none. Twins showed weaker excess sharing in their beta out-of-frame sequences.

These data also featured in a second study, about T cells expressing NK-cell markers.

The J gene is TRBJ2-3, the V gene TRBV12-3 or TRBV12-4; 7 nucleotides match TRBD2. Sample: CD4+ T cells sorted from blood. The TCR comes from a woman aged 18-29 years in good health. Here the CDR3 reads CASTKREGRADTQYF. CDR3 DNA: TGTGCCAGCACCAAACGCGAGGGGAGGGCAGATACGCAGTATTTT.